The next 12 T cell receptor beta chains were all read from a single sample in a study of Tregs in tolerant kidney transplant recipients. Data came from immunoSEQ multiplex PCR; TCRdb stores just in-frame clones and leaves some out. The repertoire table contains roughly 32,000 clones. Here the sequenced sample was CD8+ T cells from blood, taken before the transplant. These receptor sequences come from a human donor who received a combined kidney and bone marrow transplant.

Details on this clone: With the read ending 3 residues before the CDR3 end, the germline J gene is used to fill in that end. This chain connects TRBV4-1 to TRBJ1-4, with 7 positions matching TRBD1. Germline V gene sequence: CDR1 MGHRA, CDR2 YSYEKL. The CDR3 totals 15 residues. J lost 2 bases, V lost 4 bases, and 4 bases had no gene match. The covered CDR3 bases are TGCGCCAGCAGCCTTATACAGGGGACTAATGAAAAA. Translating gives CASSLIQGTNEK. The complete CDR3 sequence is CASSLIQGTNEKLFF.

As to this clone: The read falls 3 residues short of the CDR3 end, and the missing part is taken from the germline J gene. This chain joins TRBV28 and TRBJ2-5, with 13 bases lining up with TRBD2. The CDR3 is made up of 16 amino acids. The V gene end was trimmed by 4 bases and the J gene end by 2 bases; junction bases not matched to a gene: 4. Germline V gene sequence: CDR1 MDHEN, CDR2 SYDVKM. The CDR3 loop is CASSYGLAGDQETQYF. CDR3 DNA, as far as it was read: TGTGCCAGCAGTTATGGACTAGCGGGAGATCAAGAGACC.

CDR3 amino acids: CASSVGQQYQETQYF. CDR3 DNA (partial): TGTGCCAGCAGCGTCGGACAGCAGTACCAAGAGACC. The V gene is TRBV9, the J gene TRBJ2-5; tentatively, D is TRBD1 (6 bases). The read terminates 3 residues before the CDR3 end, so the remaining end is supplied by the germline J gene. The length of the CDR3 is 15 residues. Per germline, CDR1 SGDLS and CDR2 YYNGEE. Trimming left V 2 bases short and J 0 bases short, with 11 bases between.

Comment on this clone: Coverage ceases 3 residues before the CDR3 finishes, and the germline J gene fills in the end. The chain recombines TRBV7-9 with TRBJ2-5; D is perhaps TRBD1 (5 bases). The CDR3 extends over 13 amino acids. Germline lookup yields CDR1 SEHNR and CDR2 FQNEAQ (reference sequence). V lost 4 bases, J lost 2 bases, and 8 bases lay in between. CDR3 DNA (partial): TGTGCCAGCAGCTCGGACAATCAAGAGACC. It encodes CASSSDNQET. The full CDR3 protein is CASSSDNQETQYF.

To note about this clone: The CDR3 end falls 3 residues outside the read, so it is completed with the germline J gene. The V call is TRBV5-6, the J call TRBJ2-1; TRBD2 matches 8 bases. The CDR3 extends over 14 amino acids. The V and J ends lost 4 bases and 7 bases, in that order; junction bases with no gene match: 7. CDR1 is SGHDT, CDR2 YYEEEE, per germline. CDR3 bases read: TGTGCCAGCAGCCAGGTACTAGCGGCTAATGAG. Translating it yields CASSQVLAANE. The full CDR3 sequence reads CASSQVLAANEQFF.

For this clone: The CDR3 extends 3 residues past the end of the read, so its final part is completed from the germline J gene. The rearrangement links TRBV7-8 to TRBJ1-4, with TRBD1 matching over 8 bases. Germline-derived CDR1 and CDR2 are SGHVS and FQNEAQ. Losses at the gene ends were 3 bases for V and 8 bases for J; bases not matched to a gene: 11. The CDR3 has 16 amino acids. Incomplete CDR3 DNA: TGTGCCAGCAGCTTTGGGTCGACAGGGGTGGGGGAAAAA. It translates to CASSFGSTGVGEK. The CDR3 in full is CASSFGSTGVGEKLFF.

As for this clone: The read terminates 3 residues before the CDR3 end, so the remaining end is supplied by the germline J gene. The chain links TRBV30 to TRBJ2-3; 10 bases match TRBD2. V lost 4 bases, J lost 2 bases, and 6 bases stayed unmatched. Germline CDR1 is GTSNPN and CDR2 is SVGIG (reference sequence). CDR3 size: 15 residues. Incomplete CDR3 DNA: TGTGCCTGGAACCCAGCGGGAGGGCCCACAGATACG. Amino acids: CAWNPAGGPTDT. The entire CDR3 sequence reads CAWNPAGGPTDTQYF.

As for this clone: The CDR3 goes on 3 residues after the read ends, and that part is filled in from the germline J gene. This sequence joins TRBV7-9 and TRBJ2-3; D unresolved. Trimming cost V 1 base and J 3 bases, with 8 bases left between them. The CDR3 consists of 14 residues. Germline CDR1 SEHNR, CDR2 FQNEAQ (reference sequence). The CDR3 reads CASSLEARTDTQYF. The CDR3 DNA, read in part, is TGTGCCAGCAGCTTAGAAGCTAGGACAGATACG.

Comment on this clone: The observed sequence ends 3 residues before the CDR3 terminus, with the missing tail filled in from the germline J gene. This rearrangement joins TRBV19 to TRBJ1-5; 7 nucleotides match TRBD1. Germline V gene lookup returns CDR1 LNHDA and CDR2 SQIVND (reference sequence). This CDR3 contains 17 residues. Trimming removed 7 bases from V and 0 bases from J; junction bases left unmatched: 12. The CDR3 spells CASNPGQVGYSNQPQHF. The sequenced CDR3 bases are TGTGCCAGTAACCCCGGACAGGTTGGATATAGCAATCAGCCC.

Here the CDR3 reads CASSLVGWQGYEQYF. Incomplete CDR3 DNA: TGTGCCAGCAGCTTAGTAGGGTGGCAGGGTTACGAG. This sequence joins TRBV7-9 and TRBJ2-7, with D possibly TRBD1 on 5 matching bases. The read halts 3 residues ahead of the CDR3 end, with the missing end drawn from the germline J gene. The CDR3 is made up of 15 amino acids. Germline CDR1 SEHNR, CDR2 FQNEAQ (reference sequence). Trimming took 1 base from V and 4 from J, leaving 14 bases between them.

Turning to this clone: The read finishes 3 residues shy of the CDR3 end, and the germline J gene is used to complete it. The genes are TRBV23-1 and TRBJ2-6, with a possible D match to TRBD1 (5 bases). TRBV23-1 is an open reading frame, and its role is uncertain. Trimming removed 3 bases from V and 4 bases from J, with 10 bases in between. This CDR3 region has 15 residues. CDR3 amino acids: CASSQAGKGANVLTF. The sequenced CDR3 bases are TGCGCCAGCAGTCAGGCAGGGAAAGGGGCCAACGTC.

The CDR3 is CASSPAGGNQPQHF. The sequenced part of the CDR3 DNA is TGCGCCAGCAGCCCTGCCGGGGGCAATCAGCCC. The chain couples TRBV5-1 to TRBJ1-5, with no clear D. The CDR3 end lies 3 residues beyond the end of the read and is filled in from the germline J gene. CDR3 length: 14 amino acids. Germline CDR1 and CDR2: SGHRS and YFSETQ. V was clipped by 4 bases and J by 2 bases, with 10 bases between them. Looking up the rest from reference TRBV5-1 and TRBJ1-5 gives the full variable domain: KAGVTQTPRYLIKTRGQQVTLSCSPISGHRSVSWYQQTPGQGLQFLFEYFSETQRNKGNFPGRFSGRQFSNSRSEMNVSTLELGDSALYLCASSPAGGNQPQHFGDGTRLSIL.